The rows below give T cell receptor beta chains drawn from one sample of a study of memory CD4+ T cells and cytomegalovirus serostatus. Clones were read by immunoSEQ multiplex PCR, and TCRdb kept only the in-frame ones, dropping some. The sample records approximately 50,000 clones, over 65% being singletons. Sequencing was carried out using memory CD4+ T cells from blood. Receptors originate from an adult in good health and CMV-seropositive. CDR3s include the opening cysteine and the closing phenylalanine or tryptophan. Each record gives: V gene, clone size, J gene, D gene, CDR3 DNA, CDR3 protein. A D gene is named only where the DNA matches it firmly. Where a row states a size, it is once, few, many or the class of an expanded clone; other rows omit it.

v_call: TRBV29-1
clone_size: once
j_call: TRBJ2-6
d_call: TRBD1
cdr3_nt: TGCAGCGACCGGGACAGGCCATCCTCTGGGGCCAACGTCCTGACTTTC
cdr3_aa: CSDRDRPSSGANVLTF

v_call: TRBV30
clone_size: .
j_call: TRBJ1-2
d_call: TRBD1
cdr3_nt: TGTGCCTGGACCTCCCGGGACAGGGGAATAGGCTACACCTTC
cdr3_aa: CAWTSRDRGIGYTF

v_call: TRBV9
clone_size: .
j_call: TRBJ1-4
d_call: TRBD1
cdr3_nt: TGTGCCAGCAGCAGATCCATCGGACAGGGGAGTGAAAAACTGTTTTTT
cdr3_aa: CASSRSIGQGSEKLFF

v_call: TRBV28
clone_size: .
j_call: TRBJ2-7
d_call: .
cdr3_nt: TGTGCCAGCAGGGCCCAGGGGAGCTACGAGCAGTACTTC
cdr3_aa: CASRAQGSYEQYF

v_call: TRBV5-1
clone_size: .
j_call: TRBJ2-5
d_call: TRBD2
cdr3_nt: TGCGCCAGCAGCTTGGGGACTAGCGGGAACCAAGAGACCCAGTACTTC
cdr3_aa: CASSLGTSGNQETQYF

v_call: TRBV7-2
clone_size: few
j_call: TRBJ1-5
d_call: .
cdr3_nt: TGTGCCAGCAGCTTAGGAATTTTGCAGCCCCAGCATTTT
cdr3_aa: CASSLGILQPQHF

v_call: TRBV5-1
clone_size: .
j_call: TRBJ2-2
d_call: TRBD2
cdr3_nt: TGCGCCAGCAGCTCCGGGACTAGCGGGAGATGGAACACCGGGGAGCTGTTTTTT
cdr3_aa: CASSSGTSGRWNTGELFF

v_call: TRBV19
clone_size: .
j_call: TRBJ1-3
d_call: .
cdr3_nt: TGTGCCAGTAGCGTATCGGGGGACCCAAACACCATATATTTT
cdr3_aa: CASSVSGDPNTIYF

v_call: TRBV7-2
clone_size: .
j_call: TRBJ1-1
d_call: TRBD1
cdr3_nt: TGTGCCAGCAGCTCCCAGGGGGAAACTGAAGCTTTCTTT
cdr3_aa: CASSSQGETEAFF

v_call: TRBV12-5
clone_size: .
j_call: TRBJ1-5
d_call: .
cdr3_nt: TGTGCTAGTGGTTTGGGAGGGACGGTTCACAATCAGCCCCAGCATTTT
cdr3_aa: CASGLGGTVHNQPQHF

v_call: TRBV18
clone_size: .
j_call: TRBJ2-7
d_call: .
cdr3_nt: TGTGCCAGCTCTCATCGTCCAGCCCAGTCCTACGAGCAGTACTTC
cdr3_aa: CASSHRPAQSYEQYF

v_call: TRBV11-2
clone_size: .
j_call: TRBJ2-1
d_call: .
cdr3_nt: TGTGCCAGCAGCGGAGGGGGTGAGCAGTTCTTC
cdr3_aa: CASSGGGEQFF

v_call: TRBV4-1
clone_size: .
j_call: TRBJ2-7
d_call: TRBD1
cdr3_nt: TGCGCCAGCAGCCAATCTGGACAGGGCCCCTACGAGCAGTACTTC
cdr3_aa: CASSQSGQGPYEQYF

v_call: TRBV7-9
clone_size: few
j_call: TRBJ2-1
d_call: .
cdr3_nt: TGTGCCAGCAGCTTAACAGCGTACAATGAGCAGTTCTTC
cdr3_aa: CASSLTAYNEQFF

v_call: TRBV11-2
clone_size: once
j_call: TRBJ2-1
d_call: TRBD2
cdr3_nt: TGTGCCAGCAGCCAGGCCCCTAGCGGGGTTACCTACAATGAGCAGTTCTTC
cdr3_aa: CASSQAPSGVTYNEQFF

v_call: TRBV10-1
clone_size: .
j_call: TRBJ1-5
d_call: .
cdr3_nt: TGCGCCAGCAGTGAAAAGGGATATAGCAATCAGCCCCAGCATTTT
cdr3_aa: CASSEKGYSNQPQHF

v_call: TRBV7-2
clone_size: .
j_call: TRBJ2-2
d_call: TRBD1
cdr3_nt: TGTGCCAGCAGCTTAGTACGACGGGGACAGGGGAACACCGGGGAGCTGTTTTTT
cdr3_aa: CASSLVRRGQGNTGELFF

v_call: TRBV18
clone_size: .
j_call: TRBJ1-1
d_call: .
cdr3_nt: TGTGCCAGCTCGGGGGGGGTGAACACTGAAGCTTTCTTT
cdr3_aa: CASSGGVNTEAFF

v_call: TRBV7-2
clone_size: .
j_call: TRBJ2-5
d_call: .
cdr3_nt: TGTGCCAGCAGCTTTGCAGAGACCCAGTACTTC
cdr3_aa: CASSFAETQYF

v_call: TRBV30
clone_size: .
j_call: TRBJ2-7
d_call: TRBD2
cdr3_nt: TGTGCCTGGAGTGTTAGAGTGGGTAGCGGGACCTACGAGCAGTACTTC
cdr3_aa: CAWSVRVGSGTYEQYF

v_call: TRBV7-2
clone_size: .
j_call: TRBJ2-2
d_call: .
cdr3_nt: TGTGCCAGCAGCTCCCGGGGGGCGGCCTCCGGTGGGGAGCTGTTTTTT
cdr3_aa: CASSSRGAASGGELFF

v_call: TRBV5-5
clone_size: few
j_call: TRBJ2-2
d_call: .
cdr3_nt: TGTGCCAGCAGCACAAACACCGGGGAGCTGTTTTTT
cdr3_aa: CASSTNTGELFF

v_call: TRBV15
clone_size: once
j_call: TRBJ1-5
d_call: .
cdr3_nt: TGTGCCACCAGCAGAATTAATTACAGGGATGATCAGCCCCAGCATTTT
cdr3_aa: CATSRINYRDDQPQHF

v_call: TRBV10-3
clone_size: .
j_call: TRBJ2-1
d_call: .
cdr3_nt: TGTGCCATCAGTGAAGCCCAGGGCGGAACCTACAATGAGCAGTTCTTC
cdr3_aa: CAISEAQGGTYNEQFF

v_call: TRBV4-1
clone_size: .
j_call: TRBJ1-5
d_call: .
cdr3_nt: TGCGCCAGCAGCCAAGCCTTTGTTCCCGATTTCCAGCCCCAGCATTTT
cdr3_aa: CASSQAFVPDFQPQHF

v_call: TRBV30
clone_size: .
j_call: TRBJ2-3
d_call: TRBD2
cdr3_nt: TGTGCCTGGAGTGATGTGGCGGGAGGTTCAGATACGCAGTATTTT
cdr3_aa: CAWSDVAGGSDTQYF

v_call: TRBV6-1
clone_size: .
j_call: TRBJ2-7
d_call: .
cdr3_nt: TGTGCCAGCTGTCGAACCGGGCTGGGGGAGCAGTACTTC
cdr3_aa: CASCRTGLGEQYF

v_call: TRBV6-6
clone_size: .
j_call: TRBJ2-3
d_call: .
cdr3_nt: TGTGCCAGCAGCCGGCCTGGCAGGGCAGATACGCAGTATTTT
cdr3_aa: CASSRPGRADTQYF

v_call: TRBV7-9
clone_size: .
j_call: TRBJ1-1
d_call: TRBD1
cdr3_nt: TGTGCCAGCAGCCCCCAAAGACAGGGGACCACTGAAGCTTTCTTT
cdr3_aa: CASSPQRQGTTEAFF

v_call: TRBV19
clone_size: .
j_call: TRBJ1-1
d_call: .
cdr3_nt: TGTGCCAGTAGTATATGGGGTAGTGGGACCACTGAAGCTTTCTTT
cdr3_aa: CASSIWGSGTTEAFF

v_call: TRBV2
clone_size: few
j_call: TRBJ2-2
d_call: TRBD2
cdr3_nt: TGTGCCAGCAGACGACTAGCGGGAGTTGTCGGGGAGCTGTTTTTT
cdr3_aa: CASRRLAGVVGELFF

v_call: TRBV27
clone_size: .
j_call: TRBJ2-7
d_call: TRBD2
cdr3_nt: TGTGCCAGCAGTCCTCTAGCGGGAGGGCCATCGGGTTACGAGCAGTACTTC
cdr3_aa: CASSPLAGGPSGYEQYF

v_call: TRBV19
clone_size: many
j_call: TRBJ1-5
d_call: .
cdr3_nt: TGTGCCAGTAGTAGAGGCAGGGCGGATAGCAATCAGCCCCAGCATTTT
cdr3_aa: CASSRGRADSNQPQHF

v_call: TRBV7-9
clone_size: .
j_call: TRBJ2-2
d_call: .
cdr3_nt: TGTGCCAGCAGGCCGAAGTCTGCGGCGAACACCGGGGAGCTGTTTTTT
cdr3_aa: CASRPKSAANTGELFF

v_call: TRBV10-3
clone_size: few
j_call: TRBJ1-1
d_call: .
cdr3_nt: TGTGCCATCAGCGCAGTGAACACTGAAGCTTTCTTT
cdr3_aa: CAISAVNTEAFF

v_call: TRBV4-3
clone_size: .
j_call: TRBJ2-1
d_call: .
cdr3_nt: TGCGCCAGCAGCCAAGATCGTTCTTGGGGCGGGCTCTCCTACAATGAGCAGTTCTTC
cdr3_aa: CASSQDRSWGGLSYNEQFF

v_call: TRBV5-1
clone_size: .
j_call: TRBJ1-1
d_call: TRBD1
cdr3_nt: TGCGCCAGCAGCGGCACGACAGGGGGTAAAGAAGCTTTCTTT
cdr3_aa: CASSGTTGGKEAFF

v_call: TRBV5-1
clone_size: .
j_call: TRBJ1-2
d_call: .
cdr3_nt: TGCGCCAGCAGCCACGGAGGCAGCGGGCGAGGTGGCTACACCTTC
cdr3_aa: CASSHGGSGRGGYTF

v_call: TRBV19
clone_size: .
j_call: TRBJ1-2
d_call: .
cdr3_nt: TGTGCCAGTAGTGGCAGGTGGGATGGCTACACCTTC
cdr3_aa: CASSGRWDGYTF

v_call: TRBV6-5
clone_size: .
j_call: TRBJ2-2
d_call: TRBD2
cdr3_nt: TGTGCCAGCAGTTCGCCGGGACTAAGGACCGGGGAGCTGTTTTTT
cdr3_aa: CASSSPGLRTGELFF

v_call: TRBV6-6
clone_size: .
j_call: TRBJ2-7
d_call: TRBD1
cdr3_nt: TGTGCCAGCAGAGACGTGACAGGGGTCTCCTACGAGCAGTACTTC
cdr3_aa: CASRDVTGVSYEQYF

v_call: TRBV5-1
clone_size: once
j_call: TRBJ2-1
d_call: .
cdr3_nt: TGCGCCAGCAGCCCCGACTTTGGAAGCGGTCAACAGAGATTCTTC
cdr3_aa: CASSPDFGSGQQRFF

v_call: TRBV18
clone_size: .
j_call: TRBJ2-1
d_call: .
cdr3_nt: TGTGCCAGCTCACGAGGAGGAAGTGAGCAGTTCTTC
cdr3_aa: CASSRGGSEQFF

v_call: TRBV5-4
clone_size: few
j_call: TRBJ1-1
d_call: .
cdr3_nt: TGTGCCAGCAGCTTCGAAACGGCTGAAGCTTTCTTT
cdr3_aa: CASSFETAEAFF

v_call: TRBV19
clone_size: .
j_call: TRBJ1-2
d_call: .
cdr3_nt: TGTGCCAGTAGTGCTGGGGCTAGTGGCTACACCTTC
cdr3_aa: CASSAGASGYTF

v_call: TRBV11-1
clone_size: few
j_call: TRBJ1-1
d_call: .
cdr3_nt: TGTGCCAGCAGATTTACAGGGATCGGCACTGAAGCTTTCTTT
cdr3_aa: CASRFTGIGTEAFF